This entry lists 13 T cell receptor beta chains sequenced from one sample in a study of T cell changes during pregnancy in multiple sclerosis. Measured with immunoSEQ multiplex PCR; TCRdb has only the in-frame clones, and not every one. Of some 90,000 clones listed, around 92% are singletons. The material was peripheral blood, obtained after pregnancy. These TCRs come from a female donor in good health, enrolled as a control in a pregnancy study.

This chain uses TRBV13 with TRBJ2-7; D perhaps matches TRBD2 (6 bases). Germline V gene data show CDR1 as PRHDT and CDR2 as FYEKMQ (reference sequence). With 4 bases removed from V and 7 bases from J, the gap between germline ends came to 11 bases. The CDR3 loop spans 12 amino acids. The CDR3 sequence: CASSSERGEQYF. The CDR3 coding sequence is TGTGCCAGCAGCTCAGAACGGGGGGAGCAGTACTTC.

The chain has TRBV7-9 and TRBJ1-1; 9 bases fit TRBD1. This CDR3 is 15 amino acids long. Per germline, CDR1 SEHNR and CDR2 FQNEAQ (reference sequence). V dropped 4 bases and J dropped 5; count of bases not matched to a gene: 8. For the CDR3, the DNA is TGTGCCAGCAGCTCTCCGCGGACAGGGGATACTGAAGCTTTCTTT. Translation gives CASSSPRTGDTEAFF.

Only a few counts were recorded for this clone. The V gene is TRBV25-1, the J gene TRBJ1-2, with a tentative D call TRBD1 (6 bases). Trimming cost V 5 bases and J 9 bases, with 19 bases left between them. Germline CDR1 is MGHDK and CDR2 is SYGVNS. CDR3 length: 14 residues. CDR3 residues: CASSTQGASSSYTF. The CDR3, as DNA: TGTGCCAGCAGTACACAGGGCGCTTCTAGCAGCTACACCTTC.

The rearrangement uses TRBV7-8 and TRBJ2-2; 10 bases agree with TRBD2. V was clipped by 4 bases and J by 8 bases; unmatched bases: 7. The CDR3 spans 15 residues. Germline V lookup: CDR1 SGHVS, CDR2 FQNEAQ. CDR3 DNA: TGTGCCAGCAGCTCATTCGCTAGCGGGGGAGGGGAGCTGTTTTTT. This sequence encodes CASSSFASGGGELFF.

The DNA for the CDR3 is TGTGCCAGCAGTGATAGGGGGGGAAAGAGCCAAGAGACCCAGTACTTC. Translated: CASSDRGGKSQETQYF. The rearrangement links TRBV25-1 to TRBJ2-5; tentatively, D is TRBD2 (7 bases). This CDR3 is built from 16 residues. Trimming pared 3 bases from V and 1 base from J, leaving 15 bases between. Germline-derived CDR1 and CDR2 are MGHDK and SYGVNS.

The J gene is TRBJ2-7, the V gene TRBV4-2; 7 bases are shared with TRBD1. Germline lookup yields CDR1 LGHNA and CDR2 YNFKEQ. This CDR3 has 14 amino acids. V lost 2 bases, J lost 2 bases, and 3 bases stayed unmatched. In nucleotides, the CDR3 is TGTGCCAGCAGCCAATACGGGACAGCCTACGAGCAGTACTTC. This codes for CASSQYGTAYEQYF.

The CDR3 spells CASSTPRAEAFF. The CDR3 nucleotides are TGTGCCAGCAGTACCCCCCGGGCTGAAGCTTTCTTT. The genes are TRBV28 and TRBJ1-1; D remains unclear. Per germline, CDR1 MDHEN and CDR2 SYDVKM. The CDR3 length is 12 residues. The V end lost 5 bases, the J end lost 6 bases, and 10 bases lay between the germline ends.

The chain recombines TRBV7-8 with TRBJ1-5; D gene uncertain. V lost 1 base to trimming and J lost 1 base, with 11 bases between them. Germline V gives CDR1 SGHVS, CDR2 FQNEAQ. The CDR3 is made up of 16 amino acids. The DNA of the CDR3 is TGTGCCAGCAGCTTAGGGGCAGGAGGGAGCAATCAGCCCCAGCATTTT. This translates into CASSLGAGGSNQPQHF. The complete variable domain, with remaining parts taken from reference TRBV7-8 and TRBJ1-5, reads GAGVSQSPRYKVAKRGQDVALRCDPISGHVSLFWYQQALGQGPEFLTYFQNEAQLDKSGLPSDRFFAERPEGSVSTLKIQRTQQEDSAVYLCASSLGAGGSNQPQHFGDGTRLSIL.

The CDR3 is CASTSGTGAYNEQFF. In DNA, the CDR3 is TGTGCCAGCACCTCCGGGACAGGGGCCTACAATGAGCAGTTCTTC. The chain links TRBV7-9 to TRBJ2-1, with TRBD1 identical over 10 bases. V shed 7 bases, J shed 2 bases, and the junction held 5 bases outside the gene matches. Germline V CDR1 and CDR2: SEHNR, FQNEAQ (reference sequence). The CDR3 extends over 15 amino acids. Using reference TRBV7-9 and TRBJ2-1 for the parts outside the CDR3, the full variable domain is DTGVSQNPRHKITKRGQNVTFRCDPISEHNRLYWYRQTLGQGPEFLTYFQNEAQLEKSRLLSDRFSAERPKGSFSTLEIQRTEQGDSAMYLCASTSGTGAYNEQFFGPGTRLTVL.

The chain joins TRBV4-1 to TRBJ1-1, with 11 bases lining up with TRBD1. Germline-derived CDR1 and CDR2 are MGHRA and YSYEKL. The V and J ends lost 4 bases and 4 bases, in that order; junction bases with no gene match: 11. CDR3 length: 17 residues. As DNA, the CDR3 is TGCGCCAGCAGCCGTTCAGGACAGGGGGCTGGTAGCACTGAAGCTTTCTTT. This gives the protein CASSRSGQGAGSTEAFF.

The chain is built from TRBV7-9 and TRBJ2-2, with TRBD1 matching over 9 bases. This CDR3 comprises 16 residues. V lost 5 bases, J lost 3 bases, and 7 bases stayed unmatched. Germline values: CDR1 SEHNR, CDR2 FQNEAQ (reference sequence). CDR3 region: CASSTRDRDYTGELFF. The CDR3, as DNA: TGTGCCAGCAGCACCCGGGACAGGGACTACACCGGGGAGCTGTTTTTT.

A single count supports this clone. The rearrangement joins TRBV7-9 to TRBJ2-7; 7 positions agree with TRBD1. Germline values: CDR1 SEHNR, CDR2 FQNEAQ (reference sequence). J lost 3 bases, V lost 5 bases, and 7 bases had no gene match. CDR3 length: 14 residues. This chain's CDR3 is CASSAGQGVYEQYF. The CDR3, as DNA: TGTGCCAGCAGCGCCGGGCAGGGGGTCTACGAGCAGTACTTC.

This chain links TRBV10-3 with TRBJ2-1; D is possibly TRBD2 (7 bases). Germline V gene lookup returns CDR1 ENHRY and CDR2 SYGVKD. The CDR3 sequence is 15 residues long. The V end lost 6 bases, the J end lost 8 bases, and 20 bases lay between the germline ends. The CDR3 protein is CAIRASRGGPDEQFF. In DNA, the CDR3 is TGTGCCATCAGGGCTTCTCGCGGGGGCCCAGATGAGCAGTTCTTC.